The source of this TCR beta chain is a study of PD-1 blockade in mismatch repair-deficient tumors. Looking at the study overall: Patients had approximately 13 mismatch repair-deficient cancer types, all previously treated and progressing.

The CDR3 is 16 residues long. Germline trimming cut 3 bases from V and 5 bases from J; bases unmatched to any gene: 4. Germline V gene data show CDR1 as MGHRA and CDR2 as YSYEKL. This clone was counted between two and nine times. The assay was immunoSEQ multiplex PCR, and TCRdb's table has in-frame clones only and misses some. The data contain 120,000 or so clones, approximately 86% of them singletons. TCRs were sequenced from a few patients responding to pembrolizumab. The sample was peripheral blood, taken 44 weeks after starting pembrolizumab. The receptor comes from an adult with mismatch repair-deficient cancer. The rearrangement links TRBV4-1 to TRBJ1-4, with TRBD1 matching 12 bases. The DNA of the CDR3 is TGCGCCAGCAGCCAGGGGGACAGGGGGCGGAATGAAAAACTGTTTTTT. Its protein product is CASSQGDRGRNEKLFF.